The 19 T cell receptor beta chains below all came from one sample that was sequenced in a study of human T cells and chemical hapten exposure. From the RACE reads, TCRdb called clonotypes with MiXCR, one entry per CDR3 protein. The data hold over 130,000 distinct CDR3 sequences, with about 11% observed a single time. Documented time point: patch test 2, 6 weeks after DPC sensitization. Treatment meaning: therapeutic diphenylcyclopropenone sensitization with weekly scalp DPC. The sample here was whole blood, taken in connection with sensitization to the hapten diphenylcyclopropenone (DPC). Source of these receptors: a woman aged 45-65 years with alopecia areata. Some clones in this sample may be carry-over from other donors' samples.

This clonotype was detected a few times. The V and J genes are TRBV20-1 and TRBJ1-1, with D hard to call. Germline lookup yields CDR1 DFQATT and CDR2 SNEGSKA (reference sequence). The CDR3 consists of 13 residues. Trimming took 0 bases from V and 4 from J, leaving 9 bases between them. CDR3 in amino acids: CSARDSRATEAFF. In DNA, the CDR3 is TGCAGTGCTAGAGATTCCCGGGCCACTGAAGCTTTCTTT.

V gene TRBV11-2 combines with J gene TRBJ2-1; 8 bases fit TRBD1. With 2 bases clipped from V and 10 bases from J, the junction kept 1 base outside the gene matches. The CDR3 is 12 residues long. Germline CDR1 and CDR2: SGHAT and FQNNGV. The CDR3 DNA sequence: TGTGCCAGCAGCTTAAACAGGGGGGAGCAGTTCTTC. Translation: CASSLNRGEQFF.

This clonotype was observed at least ten times. This sequence joins TRBV9 and TRBJ2-2; maybe TRBD2 (6 bases). Per the germline V gene, CDR1 is SGDLS and CDR2 is YYNGEE. This CDR3 comprises 16 residues. Trimming took 4 bases from V and 2 from J, leaving 15 bases between them. CDR3 nucleotides: TGTGCCAGCAGCCCGCGCGGGGCTGGTAACACCGGGGAGCTGTTTTTT. Protein sequence: CASSPRGAGNTGELFF.

This clonotype was seen many times. The chain joins TRBV24-1 to TRBJ1-5; no reliable D call. Germline CDR1 reads KGHDR; CDR2 reads SFDVKD. CDR3 length: 14 residues. The ends were cut back, 4 bases at V and 4 bases at J, with 10 bases in the middle. The CDR3 nucleotides read TGTGCCACCAGTGACCTCGACACAAATCAGCCCCAGCATTTT. Its protein is CATSDLDTNQPQHF.

There are many counts of this clonotype. The J gene is TRBJ1-2, the V gene TRBV20-1; D remains ambiguous. Germline V gene sequence: CDR1 DFQATT, CDR2 SNEGSKA (reference sequence). V gave up 3 bases and J gave up 4 bases, with 21 bases separating them. The CDR3 extends over 16 amino acids. CDR3 DNA: TGCAGTGCTAGCCCCCATACAGCAAATATTCGCTATGGCTACACCTTC. Translated: CSASPHTANIRYGYTF.

Many counts were recorded for this clonotype. In DNA form, the CDR3 reads TGCGCCAGCAGCCAAGAATTGGCGGGACAAGAGACCCAGTACTTC. Encoded protein: CASSQELAGQETQYF. V and J are TRBV4-1 and TRBJ2-5, with D possibly TRBD2 on 6 matching bases. V lost 0 bases and J lost 2, with 10 bases in between. Germline CDR1 reads MGHRA; CDR2 reads YSYEKL. The CDR3 is made up of 15 amino acids.

This rearrangement joins TRBV3-1 to TRBJ2-7; no clear D. Germline V CDR1 and CDR2: LGHDT, YNNKEL (reference sequence). There are 15 residues in the CDR3. V lost 2 bases to trimming and J lost 0 bases, with 11 bases between them. CDR3 DNA: TGTGCCAGCAGCCAAAATCCCCTGAGCTCCTACGAGCAGTACTTC. Translating gives CASSQNPLSSYEQYF.

The V gene is TRBV5-1, the J gene TRBJ2-5; D is ambiguous. The CDR3 covers 11 residues. V was cut by 5 bases and J by 4 bases, with 6 bases left in between. Germline lookup yields CDR1 SGHRS and CDR2 YFSETQ. CDR3: CASRVGETQYF. CDR3 DNA sequence: TGCGCCAGCAGGGTCGGAGAGACCCAGTACTTC. Full variable domain (outside the CDR3, taken from reference TRBV5-1 and TRBJ2-5): KAGVTQTPRYLIKTRGQQVTLSCSPISGHRSVSWYQQTPGQGLQFLFEYFSETQRNKGNFPGRFSGRQFSNSRSEMNVSTLELGDSALYLCASRVGETQYFGPGTRLLVL.

This clonotype appeared many times. The chain uses TRBV5-1 and TRBJ2-2, with a tentative D call TRBD2 (6 bases). Germline V CDR1 and CDR2: SGHRS, YFSETQ. Trimming took 1 base from V and 5 from J, leaving 9 bases between them. The CDR3 sequence is 14 residues long. DNA of the CDR3: TGCGCCAGCAGCTTGAGCGGGTTAACCGGGGAGCTGTTTTTT. Protein: CASSLSGLTGELFF. The entire variable domain, with the rest obtained from reference TRBV5-1 and TRBJ2-2, is as follows: KAGVTQTPRYLIKTRGQQVTLSCSPISGHRSVSWYQQTPGQGLQFLFEYFSETQRNKGNFPGRFSGRQFSNSRSEMNVSTLELGDSALYLCASSLSGLTGELFFGEGSRLTVL.

Comments on this clonotype: A read error may be the cause here, since a much bigger clone is one base away. The rearrangement uses TRBV20-1 and TRBJ2-3; TRBD2 matches at 10 bases. CDR1 and CDR2 (germline): DFQATT, SNEGSKA (reference sequence). The CDR3 has 13 amino acids. The CDR3 sequence is CGASGGDADTQYF. CDR3 DNA: TGCGGTGCTAGCGGGGGCGACGCAGATACGCAGTATTTT.

This clonotype was recorded at least ten times. V usage is TRBV3-1 and J usage is TRBJ1-3; D is perhaps TRBD1 (5 bases). The V and J ends lost 3 bases and 4 bases respectively, with 16 bases between them. The germline gives CDR1 LGHDT, CDR2 YNNKEL (reference sequence). The length of the CDR3 is 16 residues. Written as DNA, the CDR3 is TGTGCCAGCAGCCAGGATACCGGGACTCGGGGAAACACCATATATTTT. Residues: CASSQDTGTRGNTIYF.

This clonotype occurred a few times. The chain combines TRBV27 with TRBJ2-5; 12 bases are shared with TRBD2. The CDR3 consists of 16 residues. Germline-derived CDR1 and CDR2 are MNHEY and SMNVEV (reference sequence). The V segment lost 0 bases and the J segment 4 bases; nucleotides outside the gene matches: 3. CDR3 amino acids: CASSLSVTSGRETQYF. CDR3 DNA: TGTGCCAGCAGTTTATCGGTGACTAGCGGGAGAGAGACCCAGTACTTC.

On this clonotype: Being one base from a much bigger clone, this may be a read error. The chain links TRBV28 to TRBJ2-7; TRBD2 is a possible D gene (6 bases). V was cut by 5 bases and J by 5 bases, with 19 bases left in between. This CDR3 spans 15 amino acids. Germline V gene lookup returns CDR1 MDHEN and CDR2 SYDVKM. The chain's CDR3 is CASSPSRRGNDEQYF. Here the CDR3 DNA reads TGTGCCAGCAGTCCCTCCCGGCGGGGTAATGACGAGCAGTACTTC.

This chain links TRBV6-2 or TRBV6-3 with TRBJ2-1; the D gene is possibly TRBD2 (5 bases). The CDR3 has 15 amino acids. The germline gives CDR1 MNHEY, CDR2 SVGEGT. V lost 4 bases and J lost 5, with 15 bases in between. CDR3 sequence reads: CASSFTGKRDNEQFF. As DNA, the CDR3 is TGTGCCAGCAGTTTCACGGGGAAAAGGGACAATGAGCAGTTCTTC.

The chain has TRBV5-1 and TRBJ2-7; the D is unclear. V was cut by 5 bases and J by 5 bases, with 17 bases left in between. Germline lookup yields CDR1 SGHRS and CDR2 YFSETQ. This CDR3 contains 14 residues. Here the CDR3 DNA reads TGCGCCAGCAGTCCAGGACCTGGGAATGACGAGCAGTACTTC. Protein product: CASSPGPGNDEQYF.

This clonotype was detected ten times or more. The chain couples TRBV7-8 to TRBJ1-1; a weak D match, TRBD1 (6 bases). The ends were cut back, 8 bases at V and 2 bases at J, with 15 bases in the middle. The CDR3 runs to 14 residues. Looked up from germline, CDR1 is SGHVS and CDR2 is FQNEAQ. The CDR3: CASRLGGPNTEAFF. In DNA, the CDR3 is TGTGCCAGCCGGCTAGGGGGGCCTAACACTGAAGCTTTCTTT.

V is TRBV29-1 and J is TRBJ2-4; 10 bases align to TRBD1. The trim removed 2 bases at V and 3 bases at J, leaving 7 bases unmatched. Germline CDR1 SQVTM, CDR2 ANQGSEA. The CDR3 has 16 residues. CDR3 sequence reads: CSVETGQGFGKNIQYF. In DNA form, the CDR3 reads TGCAGCGTTGAAACGGGACAGGGGTTCGGCAAAAACATTCAGTACTTC.

In its sample, this clonotype was seen many times. The J gene is TRBJ1-1, the V gene TRBV5-1; D may be TRBD1 (5 bases). The V end was cut by 5 bases, the J end by 8 bases, with 16 bases between. There are 13 residues in the CDR3. Germline loops: CDR1 SGHRS, CDR2 YFSETQ. CDR3 amino acids: CASRGDGGLEAFF. CDR3 sequence (DNA): TGCGCCAGCAGAGGGGACGGAGGCCTGGAAGCTTTCTTT.

This clonotype appeared many times. Here the CDR3 DNA reads TGCAGTGCTAGAGATTTTGGGACTAGAGAAGAGACCCAGTACTTC. Its translation is CSARDFGTREETQYF. The J gene is TRBJ2-5, the V gene TRBV20-1; 8 bases fit TRBD2. CDR1 DFQATT and CDR2 SNEGSKA come from the germline V gene (reference sequence). CDR3 size: 15 residues. V lost 0 bases, J lost 3 bases, and 6 bases stayed unmatched.